Following are 25 T cell receptor beta chains from one sample sequenced in a study of T cell clones after liver transplantation. This table comes from immunoSEQ multiplex PCR, and its TCRdb copy is limited to in-frame clones, with some not included. The sample yields about 71,000 clones, approximately 80% seen once. Sequenced here: CD4+ T cells from blood, sampled 12 months after liver transplant. The origin of the receptors is a human patient who received a liver transplant. A subset of T cells may come from the graft donor.

This sequence joins TRBV6-4 and TRBJ2-2; a weak D match, TRBD2 (5 bases). Germline CDR1 MRHNA, CDR2 SNTAGT. This CDR3 spans 13 amino acids. Trimming left V 4 bases short and J 7 bases short, with 10 bases between. The CDR3 loop is CASSVLRDGELFF. The DNA for the CDR3 is TGTGCCAGCAGTGTCCTTCGGGACGGGGAGCTGTTTTTT.

The genes are TRBV28 and TRBJ2-7, with a possible D match to TRBD2 (5 bases). Trimming took 6 bases from V and 2 from J, leaving 5 bases between them. CDR1 is MDHEN and CDR2 is SYDVKM in the germline V gene. This CDR3 has 11 residues. DNA of the CDR3: TGTGCCAGCAGGAGGGCCTACGAGCAGTACTTC. It encodes CASRRAYEQYF.

In its sample, this clone was seen once. This chain uses TRBV29-1 with TRBJ1-3; weak D call: TRBD1 (6 bases). The CDR3 is 13 amino acids. In germline, CDR1 is SQVTM, CDR2 ANQGSEA. V was shortened by 5 bases and J by 8 bases, with 16 bases between the two germline ends. The CDR3: CSVSTGIWDTIYF. The CDR3 DNA is TGCAGCGTTTCCACAGGGATTTGGGACACCATATATTTT.

The chain employs TRBV27 and TRBJ2-7, with 9 bases that match TRBD1. The CDR3 is 15 amino acids. Trimming removed 4 bases from V and 6 bases from J; junction bases left unmatched: 10. Germline CDR1 reads MNHEY; CDR2 reads SMNVEV (reference sequence). The CDR3 coding sequence is TGTGCCAGCAGTTCCTGGGACAGGGTGAGGGGCGAGCAGTACTTC. It translates to CASSSWDRVRGEQYF.

This chain links TRBV5-4 with TRBJ1-2, with 9 bases aligning to TRBD1. CDR1 and CDR2 from the germline V gene are SGHNT and YYREEE (reference sequence). This CDR3 comprises 13 residues. Trimming at V came to 10 bases and at J to 8 bases, leaving 12 bases not matched to a gene. The CDR3 loop reads CAGRSGQGWGYTF. The CDR3, as DNA: TGTGCCGGACGATCGGGACAGGGTTGGGGCTACACCTTC.

J is TRBJ1-1 and V is TRBV19; D unclear. Germline V gene sequence: CDR1 LNHDA, CDR2 SQIVND (reference sequence). The CDR3 totals 14 residues. Trimming took 3 bases from V and 2 from J, leaving 10 bases between them. Here the CDR3 DNA reads TGTGCCAGTAGTATTTTCACGGGTAACACTGAAGCTTTCTTT. Its translation: CASSIFTGNTEAFF.

The V call is TRBV4-1, the J call TRBJ2-3; possible D gene TRBD1, 6 bases. Trimming stripped 0 bases from V and 6 bases from J, with 16 bases between. This CDR3 is 16 amino acids long. Germline lookup yields CDR1 MGHRA and CDR2 YSYEKL. As DNA, the CDR3 is TGCGCCAGCAGCCAAGAGGGGGCGAGTAATCAGGATACGCAGTATTTT. It specifies CASSQEGASNQDTQYF.

This sequence joins TRBV11-2 and TRBJ1-2; D uncertain. This CDR3 has 15 residues. Germline assignment: CDR1 SGHAT and CDR2 FQNNGV. Trimming took off 5 bases at V and 4 bases at J, with 17 bases between the two ends. The CDR3 DNA reads as TGTGCCAGCAGCACCTCGACAAATCTCCTCTATGGCTACACCTTC. Translated: CASSTSTNLLYGYTF.

This clone was detected only once. The V call is TRBV5-8, the J call TRBJ2-7; 13 bases align to TRBD2. J gave up 5 bases and V 4 bases, and 3 bases lay outside the gene matches. The CDR3 covers 14 residues. Germline V gene sequence: CDR1 SGHTS, CDR2 YDEGEE. The CDR3 reads CASSHGTSGDEQYF. The CDR3 bases are TGTGCCAGCAGCCACGGGACTAGCGGGGACGAGCAGTACTTC.

The chain joins TRBV4-2 to TRBJ2-2; D gene uncertain. The CDR3 extends over 16 amino acids. With 1 base removed from V and 1 base from J, the gap between germline ends came to 10 bases. Germline V gene sequence: CDR1 LGHNA, CDR2 YNFKEQ. CDR3: CASSQGGWKNTGELFF. CDR3 DNA: TGTGCCAGCAGCCAAGGGGGTTGGAAGAACACCGGGGAGCTGTTTTTT.

The rearrangement links TRBV6-1 to TRBJ2-3; 7 positions match TRBD2. Looked up from germline, CDR1 is MNHNS and CDR2 is SASEGT. V was clipped by 3 bases and J by 5 bases; unmatched bases: 11. CDR3 length equals 16 residues. The CDR3 sequence: CASSDKGLPARDTQYF. DNA for the CDR3: TGTGCCAGCAGTGATAAGGGACTACCGGCGAGAGATACGCAGTATTTT.

There are many counts of this clone. The chain has TRBV2 and TRBJ1-1; TRBD1 might be the D (5 bases). This CDR3 comprises 13 residues. Germline CDR1 SNHLY, CDR2 FYNNEI. Trimming removed 7 bases from V and 4 bases from J, with 13 bases in between. CDR3 amino acids: CASTRGVGTEAFF. In nucleotides, the CDR3 is TGTGCCAGCACCAGAGGGGTAGGCACTGAAGCTTTCTTT.

V is TRBV7-9 and J is TRBJ2-7; 9 bases line up with TRBD1. The CDR3 runs to 16 residues. Germline V CDR1 and CDR2: SEHNR, FQNEAQ (reference sequence). After removal of 0 bases from V and 4 bases from J, the junction contained 7 bases not matched to a gene. The CDR3, as DNA: TGTGCCAGCAGCTTAGCCCGCAGGACAGGGGTTTACGAGCAGTACTTC. Amino acids: CASSLARRTGVYEQYF.

This chain connects TRBV19 to TRBJ1-5; TRBD1 agrees at 7 bases. The CDR3 spans 15 residues. Germline CDR1 and CDR2: LNHDA and SQIVND (reference sequence). J gave up 0 bases and V 3 bases, and 2 bases lay outside the gene matches. In nucleotides, the CDR3 is TGTGCCAGTAGTATTGGGGACAGTAGCAATCAGCCCCAGCATTTT. Residues: CASSIGDSSNQPQHF.

This chain links TRBV11-2 with TRBJ2-1; 8 nucleotides agree with TRBD2. This CDR3 is 17 amino acids long. Per the germline V gene, CDR1 is SGHAT and CDR2 is FQNNGV. Trimming at V came to 5 bases and at J to 5 bases, leaving 14 bases not matched to a gene. For the CDR3, the DNA is TGTGCCAGCAGCCCGAGGAGAGGGAGCGGGAGTAACAATGAGCAGTTCTTC. This translates into CASSPRRGSGSNNEQFF.

This clone was seen a few times. The V gene is TRBV10-1, the J gene TRBJ1-5; D is undetermined. Trimming removed 3 bases at V and 3 bases at J, with 6 bases between. In germline, CDR1 is WNHNN, CDR2 SYGVQD (reference sequence). There are 13 residues in the CDR3. CDR3: CASSDSLNQPQHF. In DNA form, the CDR3 reads TGCGCCAGCAGTGACAGCCTCAATCAGCCCCAGCATTTT.

This chain uses TRBV5-1 with TRBJ2-2; no clear D gene. CDR1 is SGHRS, CDR2 YFSETQ, per germline. The germline V and J ends were trimmed by 2 bases and 5 bases, with 10 bases remaining between them. The CDR3 has 14 residues. The CDR3 sequence: CASSLGSITGELFF. CDR3 coding DNA: TGCGCCAGCAGCTTAGGGTCAATAACCGGGGAGCTGTTTTTT.

J is TRBJ2-5 and V is TRBV25-1; 9 bases match TRBD1. After removal of 0 bases from V and 5 bases from J, the junction contained 7 bases not matched to a gene. There are 16 residues in the CDR3. Germline lookup yields CDR1 MGHDK and CDR2 SYGVNS. The CDR3 nucleotides are TGTGCCAGCAGTGAATATGGGACAGGGCGCCGGGAGACCCAGTACTTC. Translated: CASSEYGTGRRETQYF.

The chain combines TRBV7-2 with TRBJ1-4; tentative D call: TRBD1 (5 bases). The ends were cut back, 5 bases at V and 8 bases at J, with 21 bases in the middle. The CDR3 is made up of 16 amino acids. Germline assignment: CDR1 SGHTA and CDR2 FQGNSA. For the CDR3, the DNA is TGTGCCAGCAGCGATCGTGGGGCAGGGTCGGGCGAAAAACTGTTTTTT. It translates to CASSDRGAGSGEKLFF.

The CDR3 here is CASANRWGDLLGNEQFF. CDR3 bases: TGTGCCAGCGCCAATCGATGGGGTGACTTACTTGGGAATGAGCAGTTCTTC. V is TRBV9 and J is TRBJ2-1; D gene unclear. Per germline, CDR1 SGDLS and CDR2 YYNGEE. This CDR3 is 17 amino acids long. V was shortened by 7 bases and J by 7 bases, with 27 bases between the two germline ends. Full variable domain (rest looked up from reference TRBV9 and TRBJ2-1): DSGVTQTPKHLITATGQRVTLRCSPRSGDLSVYWYQQSLDQGLQFLIQYYNGEERAKGNILERFSAQQFPDLHSELNLSSLELGDSALYFCASANRWGDLLGNEQFFGPGTRLTVL.

This rearrangement joins TRBV4-3 to TRBJ1-1; D is possibly TRBD1 (5 bases). The CDR3 runs to 15 residues. In germline, CDR1 is LGHNA, CDR2 YSLEER. Trimming shortened V by 0 bases and J by 3 bases, and 11 bases separated the two germline ends. CDR3 nucleotide sequence: TGCGCCAGCAGCCAAGAGGCCCGGGGGGACACTGAAGCTTTCTTT. Its translation: CASSQEARGDTEAFF.

The chain joins TRBV27 to TRBJ1-5; TRBD1 matches 10 bases. The J segment lost 6 bases and the V segment lost 5 bases, leaving 4 bases of the junction unmatched. CDR1 is MNHEY, CDR2 SMNVEV, per germline (reference sequence). CDR3 length equals 14 residues. CDR3 residues: CASSQGTGVQPQHF. The DNA for the CDR3 is TGTGCCAGCAGTCAAGGGACAGGGGTTCAGCCCCAGCATTTT.

V usage is TRBV25-1 and J usage is TRBJ1-2, with a possible D match to TRBD1 (5 bases). Germline assignment: CDR1 MGHDK and CDR2 SYGVNS. The CDR3 is 11 residues long. The V end lost 5 bases, the J end lost 5 bases, and 6 bases lay between the germline ends. The CDR3 is CASSRGYGYTF. The CDR3 nucleotides are TGTGCCAGCAGTCGGGGGTATGGCTACACCTTC.

V usage is TRBV7-2 and J usage is TRBJ1-1; D gene unclear. CDR1 is SGHTA and CDR2 is FQGNSA in the germline V gene. The CDR3 length is 13 residues. Deletions cut 4 bases from V and 8 bases from J, with 14 bases between. The CDR3 DNA reads TGTGCCAGCAGCTCCAGTAATGGGGTGGAAGCTTTCTTT. It yields the protein CASSSSNGVEAFF. Looking up the rest from reference TRBV7-2 and TRBJ1-1 gives the full variable domain: GAGVSQSPSNKVTEKGKDVELRCDPISGHTALYWYRQSLGQGLEFLIYFQGNSAPDKSGLPSDRFSAERTGGSVSTLTIQRTQQEDSAVYLCASSSSNGVEAFFGQGTRLTVV.

This chain links TRBV4-3 with TRBJ1-2; D unclear. Germline V gene lookup returns CDR1 LGHNA and CDR2 YSLEER. V lost 1 base, J lost 0 bases, and 9 bases lay in between. CDR3 length: 15 amino acids. In DNA, the CDR3 is TGCGCCAGCAGCCAAGTTAGGGCGGCTAACTATGGCTACACCTTC. Its protein product is CASSQVRAANYGYTF.